These 20 T cell receptor beta chains were all obtained from the same sample, sequenced in a study of cytomegalovirus exposure and HLA in healthy donors. The PCR had 60 Vbeta and 13 Jbeta primers. Generated by immunoSEQ multiplex PCR, the TCRdb table keeps only in-frame clones and is missing some. The sample table sets out some 76,000 clones. The sequencing sample was made of PBMCs. These receptors were collected from a female donor in good health and CMV-seropositive.

This chain connects TRBV19 to TRBJ1-3; the match to TRBD1 covers 7 bases. The CDR3 has 15 amino acids. The germline V gene encodes CDR1 LNHDA and CDR2 SQIVND (reference sequence). The V and J ends lost 5 bases and 9 bases, in that order; junction bases with no gene match: 13. The DNA of the CDR3 is TGTGCCAGTAGTCGGACAGGACCGGTGCTATTCACCATATATTTT. As protein: CASSRTGPVLFTIYF. The full variable domain, its missing parts supplied by reference TRBV19 and TRBJ1-3, is DGGITQSPKYLFRKEGQNVTLSCEQNLNHDAMYWYRQDPGQGLRLIYYSQIVNDFQKGDIAEGYSVSREKKESFPLTVTSAQKNPTAFYLCASSRTGPVLFTIYFGEGSWLTVV.

The chain is built from TRBV19 and TRBJ2-1; TRBD2 matches 16 bases. This CDR3 region has 15 residues. Unmatched junction bases numbered 7, after V lost 8 bases and J lost 9 bases. The germline V gene encodes CDR1 LNHDA and CDR2 SQIVND (reference sequence). CDR3 sequence reads: CASGTSGRARGEQFF. In DNA, the CDR3 is TGTGCCAGTGGGACTAGCGGGAGGGCCAGGGGTGAGCAGTTCTTC.

DNA for the CDR3: TGCGCCAGCAGCTTGAGGGGAGGGGATGAGCAGTTCTTC. This codes for CASSLRGGDEQFF. This rearrangement joins TRBV5-1 to TRBJ2-1; 7 bases are shared with TRBD2. The V gene's germline CDR1 is SGHRS and CDR2 YFSETQ. This CDR3 is 13 amino acids long. V was clipped by 1 base and J by 8 bases; unmatched bases: 3.

V and J are TRBV5-4 and TRBJ2-3, with 8 bases fitting TRBD1. The germline CDR1 and CDR2 sequences are SGHNT and YYREEE (reference sequence). CDR3 size: 15 residues. V lost 2 bases and J lost 3; bases outside the gene matches: 5. This chain's CDR3 is CASSFRTGPTDTQYF. As DNA, the CDR3 is TGTGCCAGCAGCTTTCGGACAGGGCCGACAGATACGCAGTATTTT.

The chain is built from TRBV7-8 and TRBJ1-1; D may be TRBD1 (5 bases). Germline loops: CDR1 SGHVS, CDR2 FQNEAQ. V lost 1 base and J 5 bases, leaving 26 bases between the germline ends. The CDR3 loop spans 19 amino acids. CDR3 DNA sequence: TGTGCCAGCAGCTTAGACCCGTGGGCCGGGAGGGGATTGTTGACTGAAGCTTTCTTT. This codes for CASSLDPWAGRGLLTEAFF.

V gene TRBV18 combines with J gene TRBJ1-5; unclear D gene. The V gene's germline CDR1 is KGHSH and CDR2 LQKENI. V was trimmed by 6 bases and J by 0 bases, leaving 12 bases between them. The CDR3 is made up of 15 amino acids. As DNA, the CDR3 is TGTGCCAGCTCTCTCGTTAGAGTTAGCAATCAGCCCCAGCATTTT. Translation gives CASSLVRVSNQPQHF.

The chain couples TRBV6-5 to TRBJ2-1, with TRBD2 identical over 11 bases. In germline, CDR1 is MNHEY, CDR2 SVGAGI. The CDR3 spans 14 residues. After removal of 5 bases from V and 6 bases from J, the junction contained 3 bases not matched to a gene. CDR3 nucleotide sequence: TGTGCCAGCAGTACCGGACTAGCGGGCAATGAGCAGTTCTTC. Amino acid sequence: CASSTGLAGNEQFF.

The CDR3 protein is CASSFGLAYEQYF. CDR3 coding DNA: TGTGCCAGCAGTTTCGGGTTAGCCTACGAGCAGTACTTC. V usage is TRBV6-5 and J usage is TRBJ2-7; D is ambiguous. Germline CDR1 MNHEY, CDR2 SVGAGI. The CDR3 has 13 residues. Trimming removed 4 bases at V and 2 bases at J, with 9 bases between.

The chain combines TRBV10-3 with TRBJ1-1; D perhaps matches TRBD1 (5 bases). CDR1 ENHRY and CDR2 SYGVKD come from the germline V gene. Trimming shortened V by 0 bases and J by 4 bases, and 12 bases separated the two germline ends. The CDR3 spans 15 residues. The CDR3 here is CAISESAGSGTEAFF. The DNA for the CDR3 is TGTGCCATCAGTGAGTCGGCAGGGTCAGGCACTGAAGCTTTCTTT.

This chain connects TRBV7-2 to TRBJ2-7; maybe TRBD2 (6 bases). With 3 bases removed from V and 3 bases from J, the gap between germline ends came to 12 bases. CDR3 length: 14 residues. The V gene's germline CDR1 is SGHTA and CDR2 FQGNSA. The CDR3: CASSFPGLFYEQYF. The DNA for the CDR3 is TGTGCCAGCAGCTTCCCCGGACTATTCTACGAGCAGTACTTC.

In the case of this clone: One junction end disagrees with the germline gene, perhaps due to a read error. The chain is built from TRBV7-6 and TRBJ1-1, with a possible D match to TRBD1 (6 bases). This CDR3 is built from 17 residues. Germline loops: CDR1 SGHVS, CDR2 FNYEAQ. CDR3 sequence (DNA): TGTGCCAGCAGCGTAGCGCCCTTACAGGGCTTTAACACTGAAGCTTTCTTT. As protein: CASSVAPLQGFNTEAFF.

This chain connects TRBV5-1 to TRBJ2-3, with TRBD1 as a possible D gene (6 bases). Per the germline V gene, CDR1 is SGHRS and CDR2 is YFSETQ. This CDR3 spans 15 amino acids. Between the trimmed V and J ends, which lost 7 bases and 4 bases, there was a span of 19 bases. CDR3 nucleotide sequence: TGCGCCAGCGCATTGGGGGCGACGGGATCAGATACGCAGTATTTT. This gives the protein CASALGATGSDTQYF. The full variable domain, completed using reference TRBV5-1 and TRBJ2-3, is KAGVTQTPRYLIKTRGQQVTLSCSPISGHRSVSWYQQTPGQGLQFLFEYFSETQRNKGNFPGRFSGRQFSNSRSEMNVSTLELGDSALYLCASALGATGSDTQYFGPGTRLTVL.

The chain links TRBV25-1 to TRBJ2-5; 8 bases are shared with TRBD1. From germline, CDR1 is MGHDK and CDR2 SYGVNS. The ends lost 6 bases at V and 5 bases at J; junction bases unmatched: 11. CDR3 length: 15 amino acids. CDR3 residues: CASRDAGGGIETQYF. As DNA, the CDR3 is TGTGCCAGCAGGGACGCAGGGGGCGGAATTGAGACCCAGTACTTC.

V gene TRBV18 combines with J gene TRBJ1-2; 7 positions agree with TRBD1. V trimming: 6 bases; J trimming: 6 bases; junction bases outside the gene matches: 16. In germline, CDR1 is KGHSH, CDR2 LQKENI. This CDR3 spans 16 amino acids. The CDR3 is CASSPGRQRGPNGYTF. In DNA form, the CDR3 reads TGTGCCAGCTCGCCTGGTCGACAGAGGGGGCCCAATGGCTACACCTTC.

The chain combines TRBV5-1 with TRBJ1-4, with a possible D match to TRBD1 (5 bases). The CDR3 has 15 residues. V was pared by 4 bases and J by 6 bases, with 16 bases between. The germline gives CDR1 SGHRS, CDR2 YFSETQ. The CDR3 region is CASSRGPGTDEKLFF. In nucleotides, the CDR3 is TGCGCCAGCAGCCGAGGGCCGGGGACTGATGAAAAACTGTTTTTT.

J is TRBJ2-2 and V is TRBV5-1; D gene unclear. The V end was cut by 0 bases, the J end by 3 bases, with 3 bases between. Germline-derived CDR1 and CDR2 are SGHRS and YFSETQ. The CDR3 is made up of 13 amino acids. The CDR3 sequence is CASSLADTGELFF. CDR3 nucleotides: TGCGCCAGCAGCTTGGCGGACACCGGGGAGCTGTTTTTT.

The rearrangement uses TRBV28 and TRBJ1-5; D remains unclear. Looked up from germline, CDR1 is MDHEN and CDR2 is SYDVKM. The CDR3 extends over 17 amino acids. V was cut by 5 bases and J by 7 bases, with 24 bases left in between. The CDR3 reads CASSPTRGDAPGQPQHF. CDR3 nucleotides: TGTGCCAGCAGTCCGACTCGCGGCGACGCACCGGGGCAGCCCCAGCATTTT.

The rearrangement links TRBV29-1 to TRBJ2-2, with 9 bases that match TRBD2. Germline lookup yields CDR1 SQVTM and CDR2 ANQGSEA. Trimming took 6 bases from V and 3 from J; bases not matched to a gene: 5. There are 14 residues in the CDR3. CDR3 region: CSVSIAGDTGELFF. Here the CDR3 DNA reads TGCAGCGTCTCCATAGCGGGAGACACCGGGGAGCTGTTTTTT.

The chain recombines TRBV6-4 with TRBJ2-1; 11 nucleotides agree with TRBD2. The germline gives CDR1 MRHNA, CDR2 SNTAGT. V lost 9 bases to trimming and J lost 7 bases; unmatched junction nucleotides: 5. The CDR3 runs 13 residues. In DNA, the CDR3 is TGTGCCAGTACTAGCGGGAGTGTGAATGAGCAGTTCTTC. Amino acids: CASTSGSVNEQFF.

The J gene is TRBJ2-7, the V gene TRBV27; 12 bases fit TRBD2. The CDR3 sequence is 16 residues long. Germline V gives CDR1 MNHEY, CDR2 SMNVEV (reference sequence). The J segment lost 2 bases and the V segment lost 6 bases, leaving 8 bases of the junction unmatched. The chain's CDR3 is CASSPTSGGLTYEQYF. For the CDR3, the DNA is TGTGCCAGCAGCCCGACTAGCGGGGGCCTTACCTACGAGCAGTACTTC.